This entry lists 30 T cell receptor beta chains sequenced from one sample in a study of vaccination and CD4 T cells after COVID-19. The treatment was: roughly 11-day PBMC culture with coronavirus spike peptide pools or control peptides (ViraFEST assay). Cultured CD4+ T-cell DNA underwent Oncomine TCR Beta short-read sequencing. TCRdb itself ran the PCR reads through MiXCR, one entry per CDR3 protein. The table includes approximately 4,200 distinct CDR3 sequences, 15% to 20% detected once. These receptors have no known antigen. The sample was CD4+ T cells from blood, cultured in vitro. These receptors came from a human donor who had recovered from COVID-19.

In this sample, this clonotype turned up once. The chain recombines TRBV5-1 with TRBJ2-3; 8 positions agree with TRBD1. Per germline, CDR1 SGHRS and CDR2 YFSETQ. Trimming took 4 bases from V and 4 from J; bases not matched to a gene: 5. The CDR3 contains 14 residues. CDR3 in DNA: TGCGCCAGCAGCCTAGGACAGGGTCCAGATACGCAGTATTTT. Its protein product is CASSLGQGPDTQYF.

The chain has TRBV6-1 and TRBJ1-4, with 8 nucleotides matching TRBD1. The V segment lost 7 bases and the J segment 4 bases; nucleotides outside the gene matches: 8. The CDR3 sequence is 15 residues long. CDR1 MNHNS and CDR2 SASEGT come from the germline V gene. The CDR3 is CASTAIDRGNEKLFF. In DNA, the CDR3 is TGTGCCAGCACCGCGATTGACAGGGGTAATGAAAAACTGTTTTTT.

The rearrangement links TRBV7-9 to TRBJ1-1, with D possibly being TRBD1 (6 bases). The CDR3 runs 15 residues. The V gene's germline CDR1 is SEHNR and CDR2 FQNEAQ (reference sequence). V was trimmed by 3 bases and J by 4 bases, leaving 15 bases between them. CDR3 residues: CASSFLTGPSTEAFF. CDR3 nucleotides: TGTGCCAGCAGCTTCTTGACAGGCCCGAGCACTGAAGCTTTCTTT.

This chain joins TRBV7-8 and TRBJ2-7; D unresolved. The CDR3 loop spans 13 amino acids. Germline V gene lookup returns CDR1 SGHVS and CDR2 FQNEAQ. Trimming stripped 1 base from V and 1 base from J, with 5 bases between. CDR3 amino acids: CASSLGWSYEQYF. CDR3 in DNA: TGTGCCAGCAGCTTAGGGTGGTCCTACGAGCAGTACTTC.

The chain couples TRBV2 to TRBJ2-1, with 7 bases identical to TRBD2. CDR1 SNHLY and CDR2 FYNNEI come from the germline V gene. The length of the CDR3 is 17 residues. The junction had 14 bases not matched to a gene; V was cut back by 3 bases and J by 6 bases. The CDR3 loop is CASSDLGGLGLINEQFF. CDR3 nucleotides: TGTGCCAGCAGTGACTTAGGCGGACTAGGGCTGATCAATGAGCAGTTCTTC. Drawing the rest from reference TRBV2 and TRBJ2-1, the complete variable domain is EPEVTQTPSHQVTQMGQEVILRCVPISNHLYFYWYRQILGQKVEFLVSFYNNEISEKSEIFDDQFSVERPDGSNFTLKIRSTKLEDSAMYFCASSDLGGLGLINEQFFGPGTRLTVL.

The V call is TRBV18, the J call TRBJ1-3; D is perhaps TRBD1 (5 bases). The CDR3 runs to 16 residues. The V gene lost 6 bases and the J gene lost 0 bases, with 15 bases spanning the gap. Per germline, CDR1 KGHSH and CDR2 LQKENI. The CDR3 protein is CASSWGPLSSGNTIYF. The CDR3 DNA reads TGTGCCAGCTCCTGGGGACCCTTGTCCTCTGGAAACACCATATATTTT.

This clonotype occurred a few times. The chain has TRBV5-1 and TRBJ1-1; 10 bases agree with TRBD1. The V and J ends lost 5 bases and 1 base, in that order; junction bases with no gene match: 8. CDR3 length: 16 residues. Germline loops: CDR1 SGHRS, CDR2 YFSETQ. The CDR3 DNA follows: TGCGCCAGCAGGGTCGACAGGGGGCTAGGGAACACTGAAGCTTTCTTT. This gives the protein CASRVDRGLGNTEAFF.

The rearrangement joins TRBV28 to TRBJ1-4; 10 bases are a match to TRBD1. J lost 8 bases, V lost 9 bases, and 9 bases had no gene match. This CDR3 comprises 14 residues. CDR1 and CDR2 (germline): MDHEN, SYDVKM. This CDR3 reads CASYSGQGREKLFF. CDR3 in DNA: TGTGCCAGTTACTCGGGACAGGGGAGGGAAAAACTGTTTTTT. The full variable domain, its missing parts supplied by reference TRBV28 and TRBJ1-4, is DVKVTQSSRYLVKRTGEKVFLECVQDMDHENMFWYRQDPGLGLRLIYFSYDVKMKEKGDIPEGYSVSREKKERFSLILESASTNQTSMYLCASYSGQGREKLFFGSGTQLSVL.

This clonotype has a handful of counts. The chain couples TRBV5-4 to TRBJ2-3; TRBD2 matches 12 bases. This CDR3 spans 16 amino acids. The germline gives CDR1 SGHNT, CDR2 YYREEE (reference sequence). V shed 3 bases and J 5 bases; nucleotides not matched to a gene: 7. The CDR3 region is CASSSTSGGLGDTQYF. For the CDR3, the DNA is TGTGCCAGCAGCTCGACTAGCGGGGGACTCGGAGATACGCAGTATTTT.

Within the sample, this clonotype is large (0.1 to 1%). CDR3 nucleotides: TGCAGTGCTTTTACAGGGGGCGGTGTTACAGATACGCAGTATTTT. It encodes CSAFTGGGVTDTQYF. This sequence joins TRBV20-1 and TRBJ2-3, with TRBD1 matching over 9 bases. Germline V gene sequence: CDR1 DFQATT, CDR2 SNEGSKA (reference sequence). V lost 5 bases and J lost 3; bases outside the gene matches: 9. This CDR3 comprises 15 residues.

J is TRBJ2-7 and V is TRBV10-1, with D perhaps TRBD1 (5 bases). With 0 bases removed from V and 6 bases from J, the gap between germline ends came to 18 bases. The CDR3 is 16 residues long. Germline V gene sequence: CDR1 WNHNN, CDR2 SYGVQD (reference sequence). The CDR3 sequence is CASSESALAGRVEQYF. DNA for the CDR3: TGCGCCAGCAGTGAGTCCGCCCTGGCCGGCAGGGTCGAGCAGTACTTC.

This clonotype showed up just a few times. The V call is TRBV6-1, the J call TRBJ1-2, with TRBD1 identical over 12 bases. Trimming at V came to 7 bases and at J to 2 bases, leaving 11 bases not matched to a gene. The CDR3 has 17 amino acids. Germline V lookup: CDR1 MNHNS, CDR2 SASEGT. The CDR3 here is CASTPGTGGRWNYGYTF. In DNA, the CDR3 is TGTGCCAGCACGCCCGGGACAGGGGGCAGGTGGAACTATGGCTACACCTTC.

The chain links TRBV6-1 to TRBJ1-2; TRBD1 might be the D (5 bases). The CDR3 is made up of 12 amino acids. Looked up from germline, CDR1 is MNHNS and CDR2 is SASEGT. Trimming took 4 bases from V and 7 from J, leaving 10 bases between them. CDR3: CASSVDKLGYTF. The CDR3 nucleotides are TGTGCCAGCAGTGTGGACAAGCTTGGCTACACCTTC.

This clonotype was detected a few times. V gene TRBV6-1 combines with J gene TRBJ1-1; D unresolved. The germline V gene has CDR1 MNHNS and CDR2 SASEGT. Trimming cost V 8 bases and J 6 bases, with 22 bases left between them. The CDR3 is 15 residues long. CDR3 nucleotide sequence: TGTGCCAGCGGCCCTCTCCAGAGGATCTCGGCTGAAGCTTTCTTT. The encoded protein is CASGPLQRISAEAFF.

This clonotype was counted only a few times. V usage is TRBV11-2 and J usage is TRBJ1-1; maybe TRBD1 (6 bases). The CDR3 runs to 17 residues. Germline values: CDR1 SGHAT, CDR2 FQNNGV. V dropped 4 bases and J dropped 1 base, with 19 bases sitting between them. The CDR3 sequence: CASSSSGTPWGNTEAFF. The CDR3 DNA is TGTGCCAGCAGCTCGTCCGGGACACCCTGGGGGAACACTGAAGCTTTCTTT.

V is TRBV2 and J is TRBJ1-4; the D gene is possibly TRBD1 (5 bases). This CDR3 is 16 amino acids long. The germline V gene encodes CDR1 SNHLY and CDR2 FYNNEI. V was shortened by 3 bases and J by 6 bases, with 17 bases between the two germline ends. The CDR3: CASSDLVGAVYEKLFF. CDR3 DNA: TGTGCCAGCAGTGACCTCGTCGGGGCCGTTTATGAAAAACTGTTTTTT.

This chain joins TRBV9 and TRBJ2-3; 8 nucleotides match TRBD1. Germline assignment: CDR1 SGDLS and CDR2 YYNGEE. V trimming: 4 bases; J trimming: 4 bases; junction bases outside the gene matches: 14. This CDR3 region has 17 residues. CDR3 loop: CASSNSGGEDWADTQYF. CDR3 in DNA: TGTGCCAGCAGCAATTCAGGGGGCGAGGATTGGGCAGATACGCAGTATTTT.

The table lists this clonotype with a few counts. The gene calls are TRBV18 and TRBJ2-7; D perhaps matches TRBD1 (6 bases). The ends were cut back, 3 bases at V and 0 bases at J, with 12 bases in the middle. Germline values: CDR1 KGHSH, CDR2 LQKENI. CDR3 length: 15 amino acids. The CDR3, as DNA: TGTGCCAGCTCACCGGTTTTGGACAGCTCCTACGAGCAGTACTTC. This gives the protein CASSPVLDSSYEQYF.

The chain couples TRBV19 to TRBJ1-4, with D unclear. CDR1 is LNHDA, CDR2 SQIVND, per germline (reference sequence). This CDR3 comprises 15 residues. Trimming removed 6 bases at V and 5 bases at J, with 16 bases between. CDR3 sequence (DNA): TGTGCCAGTAGCCCGGGGAGGCAGCCGAATGAAAAACTGTTTTTT. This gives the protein CASSPGRQPNEKLFF.

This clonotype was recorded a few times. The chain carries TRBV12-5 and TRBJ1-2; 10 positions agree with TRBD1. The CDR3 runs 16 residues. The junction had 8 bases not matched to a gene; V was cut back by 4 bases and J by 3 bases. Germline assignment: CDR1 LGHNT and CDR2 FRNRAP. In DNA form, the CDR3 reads TGTGCTAGTGGTTCCACGAGGACAGGGGGTGACTATGGCTACACCTTC. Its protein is CASGSTRTGGDYGYTF.

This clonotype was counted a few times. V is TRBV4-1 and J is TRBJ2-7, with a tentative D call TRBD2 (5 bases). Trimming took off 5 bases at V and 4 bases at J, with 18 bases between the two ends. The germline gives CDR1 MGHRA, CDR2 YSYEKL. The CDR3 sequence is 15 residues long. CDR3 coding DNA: TGCGCCAGCAGCTATCTGGAGAGGGCCCCTTACGAGCAGTACTTC. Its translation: CASSYLERAPYEQYF.

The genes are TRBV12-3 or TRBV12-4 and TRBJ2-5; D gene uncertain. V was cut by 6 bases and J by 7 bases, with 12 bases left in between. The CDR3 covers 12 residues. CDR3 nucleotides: TGTGCCAGCAGGCATACTCCTGGGACCCAGTACTTC. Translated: CASRHTPGTQYF.

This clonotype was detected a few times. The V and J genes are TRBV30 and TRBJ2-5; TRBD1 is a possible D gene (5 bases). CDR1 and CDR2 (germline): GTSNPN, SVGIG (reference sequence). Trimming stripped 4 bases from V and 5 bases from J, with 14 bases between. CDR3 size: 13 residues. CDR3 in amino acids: CAWNPTAGETQYF. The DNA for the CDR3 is TGTGCCTGGAACCCCACGGCAGGGGAGACCCAGTACTTC.

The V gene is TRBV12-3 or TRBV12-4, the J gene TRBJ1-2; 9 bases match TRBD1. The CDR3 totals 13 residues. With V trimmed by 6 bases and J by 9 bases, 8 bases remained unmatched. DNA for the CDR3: TGTGCCAGCAGGCCTACAGGGGGCAGGAGCTACACCTTC. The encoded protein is CASRPTGGRSYTF.

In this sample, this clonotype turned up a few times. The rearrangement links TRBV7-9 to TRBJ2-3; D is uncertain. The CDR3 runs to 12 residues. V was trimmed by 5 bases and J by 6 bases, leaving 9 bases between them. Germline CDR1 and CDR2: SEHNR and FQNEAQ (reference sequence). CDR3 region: CASSHQTDTQYF. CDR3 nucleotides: TGTGCCAGCAGCCACCAGACGGATACGCAGTATTTT. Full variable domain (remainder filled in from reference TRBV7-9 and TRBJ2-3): DTGVSQNPRHKITKRGQNVTFRCDPISEHNRLYWYRQTLGQGPEFLTYFQNEAQLEKSRLLSDRFSAERPKGSFSTLEIQRTEQGDSAMYLCASSHQTDTQYFGPGTRLTVL.

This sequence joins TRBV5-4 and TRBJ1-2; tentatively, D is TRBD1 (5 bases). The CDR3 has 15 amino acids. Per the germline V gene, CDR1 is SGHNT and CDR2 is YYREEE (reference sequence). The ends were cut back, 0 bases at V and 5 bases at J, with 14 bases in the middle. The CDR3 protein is CASSLATRGDYGYTF. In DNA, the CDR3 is TGTGCCAGCAGCTTGGCCACTCGAGGGGATTATGGCTACACCTTC. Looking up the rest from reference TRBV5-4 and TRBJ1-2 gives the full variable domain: ETGVTQSPTHLIKTRGQQVTLRCSSQSGHNTVSWYQQALGQGPQFIFQYYREEENGRGNFPPRFSGLQFPNYSSELNVNALELDDSALYLCASSLATRGDYGYTFGSGTRLTVV.

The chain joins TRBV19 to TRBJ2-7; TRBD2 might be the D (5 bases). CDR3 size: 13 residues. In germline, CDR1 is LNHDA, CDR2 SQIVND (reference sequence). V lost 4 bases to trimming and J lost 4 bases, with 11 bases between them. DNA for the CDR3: TGTGCCAGTAGTAGTACGAGGGAGTACGAGCAGTACTTC. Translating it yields CASSSTREYEQYF.

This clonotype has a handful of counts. Here the CDR3 DNA reads TGTGCCACCAGTGATTCGGGAGTTGCCGGGGAGCTGTTTTTT. It codes for CATSDSGVAGELFF. The chain recombines TRBV24-1 with TRBJ2-2; TRBD2 is a possible D gene (6 bases). Looked up from germline, CDR1 is KGHDR and CDR2 is SFDVKD. V shed 2 bases and J shed 6 bases, with 9 bases lying between them. The CDR3 covers 14 residues.

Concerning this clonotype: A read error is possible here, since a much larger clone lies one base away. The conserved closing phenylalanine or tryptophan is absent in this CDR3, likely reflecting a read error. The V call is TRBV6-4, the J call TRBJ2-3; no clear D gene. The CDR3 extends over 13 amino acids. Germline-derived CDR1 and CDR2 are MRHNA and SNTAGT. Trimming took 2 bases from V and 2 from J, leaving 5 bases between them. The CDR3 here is CASSDRVTDTQYL. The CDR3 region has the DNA TGTGCCAGCAGTGACAGGGTCACAGATACGCAGTATCTT.

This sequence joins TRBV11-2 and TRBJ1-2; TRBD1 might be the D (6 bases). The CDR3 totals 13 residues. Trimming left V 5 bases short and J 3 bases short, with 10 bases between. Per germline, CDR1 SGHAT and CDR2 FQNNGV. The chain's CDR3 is CASSGGQHYGYTF. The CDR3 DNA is TGTGCCAGCAGCGGGGGGCAACACTATGGCTACACCTTC.